The clone carrying this T cell receptor beta chain was counted a few times. Compared with germline, one end of the junction differs, possibly owing to a read error. The sample comes from a study of blood T cells in healthy people across ages. A sample-barcoded 5' primer and a J-beta primer mix were used in a second PCR of roughly 7 to 12 cycles. From the 5' RACE reads, TCRdb called clonotypes with MiXCR, one entry per CDR3 protein. The data contain more than 500,000 distinct CDR3 sequences, about 28% of them singletons. The germline V gene has CDR1 KGHSH and CDR2 LQKENI. The CDR3 length is 18 residues. There were at least 6 micrograms of total RNA extracted from every sample. The same specimen was also included in a second study, on T cells of mothers and their children.

This TCR derives from a boy aged 2-9 years in good health. The specimen was blood. This chain joins TRBV18 and TRBJ1-4; D may be TRBD1 (6 bases). CDR3 sequence reads: CASSPPNSWQGTSEKLFF. The CDR3 DNA reads TGTGCCAGCTCACCACCGAACTCATGGCAGGGGACTAGTGAAAAACTGTTTTTT. Drawing the rest from reference TRBV18 and TRBJ1-4, the complete variable domain is NAGVMQNPRHLVRRRGQEARLRCSPMKGHSHVYWYRQLPEEGLKFMVYLQKENIIDESGMPKERFSAEFPKEGPSILRIQQVVRGDSAAYFCASSPPNSWQGTSEKLFFGSGTQLSVL.